The sample holds many counts of the clone carrying this T cell receptor beta chain. The V gene's germline CDR1 is MNHNS and CDR2 SASEGT. The CDR3 sequence is 15 residues long. V shed 5 bases and J 0 bases; nucleotides not matched to a gene: 6. This sample is part of a study of T cells in Graves' hyperthyroidism and ophthalmopathy. Turning to the study itself: Blood from the periphery was taken at initial diagnosis, before any treatment.

TCR beta CDR3 sequences were amplified from RNA transcripts. The HTBI set primed first-round TCR CDR3 RT-PCR. TCRdb reanalysed the multiplex PCR reads using MiXCR and keeps one entry per CDR3 protein. The sample records approximately 520,000 distinct CDR3 sequences, less than 25% being singletons. Graves' hyperthyroidism showing no ophthalmopathy progression within 18 months was considered stable. J is TRBJ2-7 and V is TRBV6-1, with 8 bases lining up with TRBD2. The clonotype was recovered from a man aged 18 to 29 with Graves' hyperthyroidism. The sequencing input was blood. As DNA, the CDR3 is TGTGCCAGCAGTCCAACTAGCGGAGTCTCCTACGAGCAGTACTTC. Its protein product is CASSPTSGVSYEQYF.